Listed below are T cell receptor beta chains from one sample, sequenced in a study of blood T cell repertoires in COVID-19. TCRdb's copy holds only in-frame clones and misses some; the assay was immunoSEQ multiplex PCR. Of approximately 160,000 clones listed, approximately 93% were seen once; the top ten hold roughly 2%. Sequencing was performed on peripheral blood. The receptors stem from an older woman with COVID-19, enrolled during active disease. Both conserved end residues are part of each CDR3. D genes are given only for firm matches. Size is stated for part of the rows, as once, few or many counts, or as a class when the clone is expanded.

v_call: TRBV7-2
j_call: TRBJ1-6
d_call: .
clone_size: .
cdr3_nt: TGTGCCAGCAGCTTGGAGAATTCACCCCTCCACTTT
cdr3_aa: CASSLENSPLHF

v_call: TRBV19
j_call: TRBJ1-1
d_call: .
clone_size: .
cdr3_nt: TGTGCCAGTAGTATTCCAAGGCGCAGGGATTGGGACACTGAAGCTTTCTTT
cdr3_aa: CASSIPRRRDWDTEAFF

v_call: TRBV3-1/TRBV3-2
j_call: TRBJ1-2
d_call: .
clone_size: .
cdr3_nt: TGTGCCAGCAGCCAATCCGACAGTTCAAACACCTTC
cdr3_aa: CASSQSDSSNTF

v_call: TRBV2
j_call: TRBJ2-2
d_call: TRBD2
clone_size: .
cdr3_nt: TGTGCCAGCAGTATACTAGCGATAAACACCGGGGAGCTGTTTTTT
cdr3_aa: CASSILAINTGELFF

v_call: TRBV18
j_call: TRBJ1-1
d_call: .
clone_size: .
cdr3_nt: TGTGCCAGCTCACCACGGTCAGGGCCAAACACTGAAGCTTTCTTT
cdr3_aa: CASSPRSGPNTEAFF

v_call: TRBV7-2
j_call: TRBJ1-5
d_call: .
clone_size: once
cdr3_nt: TGTGCCAGCAGCTTAGGGCAGGGTAGTGGTAGCAATCAGCCCCAGCATTTT
cdr3_aa: CASSLGQGSGSNQPQHF

v_call: TRBV25-1
j_call: TRBJ1-2
d_call: TRBD1
clone_size: .
cdr3_nt: TGTGCCAGCAGCGGACAGGCTAACTATGGCTACACCTTC
cdr3_aa: CASSGQANYGYTF

v_call: TRBV3-1/TRBV3-2
j_call: TRBJ2-1
d_call: TRBD2
clone_size: .
cdr3_nt: TGTGCCAGCAGCCAAGACCCTAGCGGGGGTAATGAGCAGTTCTTC
cdr3_aa: CASSQDPSGGNEQFF

v_call: TRBV6-2/TRBV6-3
j_call: TRBJ2-1
d_call: .
clone_size: .
cdr3_nt: TGTGCCAGCAGCCCTATGGGGAGCTCCTACAATGAGCAGTTCTTC
cdr3_aa: CASSPMGSSYNEQFF

v_call: TRBV6-5
j_call: TRBJ1-2
d_call: .
clone_size: few
cdr3_nt: TGTGCCAGCAGTTACAGCCCCGAACAGGGTGCTGGCTACACCTTC
cdr3_aa: CASSYSPEQGAGYTF

v_call: TRBV2
j_call: TRBJ1-6
d_call: TRBD1
clone_size: .
cdr3_nt: TGTGCCAGCAGTAAGGACAGGTATAATTCACCCCTCCACTTT
cdr3_aa: CASSKDRYNSPLHF

v_call: TRBV6-5
j_call: TRBJ2-7
d_call: TRBD1
clone_size: once
cdr3_nt: TGTGCCAGTTCCCTCCGAGGACAGGGGCGGTACGAGCAGTACTTC
cdr3_aa: CASSLRGQGRYEQYF

v_call: TRBV5-4
j_call: TRBJ1-1
d_call: .
clone_size: .
cdr3_nt: TGTGCCAGCGCCACCAGCGAGAACACTGAAGCTTTCTTT
cdr3_aa: CASATSENTEAFF

v_call: TRBV4-2
j_call: TRBJ1-2
d_call: .
clone_size: .
cdr3_nt: TGTGCCAGCAGCCAAGATCCGGGATCGGACCTCTACACCTTC
cdr3_aa: CASSQDPGSDLYTF

v_call: TRBV2
j_call: TRBJ1-1
d_call: TRBD1
clone_size: .
cdr3_nt: TGTGCCAGCAGTGCGGAGACAGGGAATCTCTCTGAAGCTTTCTTT
cdr3_aa: CASSAETGNLSEAFF

v_call: TRBV4-3
j_call: TRBJ1-6
d_call: .
clone_size: .
cdr3_nt: TGCGCCAGCAGCCAAGACGGAGGGGAGAATTCACCCCTCCACTTT
cdr3_aa: CASSQDGGENSPLHF

v_call: TRBV20-1
j_call: TRBJ2-7
d_call: .
clone_size: .
cdr3_nt: TGCAGTGCTAGTGACGAGGTACGCGAGCAGTACTTC
cdr3_aa: CSASDEVREQYF

v_call: TRBV11-2
j_call: TRBJ1-1
d_call: .
clone_size: few
cdr3_nt: TGTGCCAGCAGCTTTCCAGGAATGAACACTGAAGCTTTCTTT
cdr3_aa: CASSFPGMNTEAFF

v_call: TRBV5-4
j_call: TRBJ2-1
d_call: TRBD2
clone_size: .
cdr3_nt: TGTGCCAGCAGCTTGGCCAGCGGGGGTAGGGCCTACAATGAGCAGTTCTTC
cdr3_aa: CASSLASGGRAYNEQFF

v_call: TRBV5-6
j_call: TRBJ1-1
d_call: .
clone_size: .
cdr3_nt: TGTGCCAGCAGCTTGGGACAGATAAATATGAACACTGAAGCTTTCTTT
cdr3_aa: CASSLGQINMNTEAFF

v_call: TRBV7-6
j_call: TRBJ1-1
d_call: .
clone_size: .
cdr3_nt: TGTGCCAGCAGCTTATATGGGCGAGGGCAGAACACTGAAGCTTTCTTT
cdr3_aa: CASSLYGRGQNTEAFF

v_call: TRBV28
j_call: TRBJ1-5
d_call: .
clone_size: .
cdr3_nt: TGTGCCAGCAGTTCGCCCCACATCCGGGGTAATCAGCCCCAGCATTTT
cdr3_aa: CASSSPHIRGNQPQHF

v_call: TRBV6-5
j_call: TRBJ1-2
d_call: TRBD1
clone_size: once
cdr3_nt: TGTGCCAGCAGTTCAATAGACAGGGACTATGGCTACACCTTC
cdr3_aa: CASSSIDRDYGYTF

v_call: TRBV7-6
j_call: TRBJ2-5
d_call: TRBD1
clone_size: .
cdr3_nt: TGTGCCAGCAGCTTGGACAGGGCCCGGTACTTC
cdr3_aa: CASSLDRARYF

v_call: TRBV6-2/TRBV6-3
j_call: TRBJ2-7
d_call: TRBD1
clone_size: .
cdr3_nt: TGTGCCAGCAGTTACTTGACCGGGGCGGGACAGGGCTACGAGCAGTACTTC
cdr3_aa: CASSYLTGAGQGYEQYF

v_call: TRBV12-3/TRBV12-4
j_call: TRBJ2-7
d_call: .
clone_size: .
cdr3_nt: TGTGCCAGCAGGCGGGACTCGCCCTACGAGCAGTACTTC
cdr3_aa: CASRRDSPYEQYF

v_call: TRBV6-6
j_call: TRBJ2-7
d_call: .
clone_size: .
cdr3_nt: TGTGCCACCACAAGAATCGGGGTAGACGAGCAGTACTTC
cdr3_aa: CATTRIGVDEQYF

v_call: TRBV5-1
j_call: TRBJ2-2
d_call: .
clone_size: .
cdr3_nt: TGCGCCAGCAGCTTGCGACAGGGAGGTAGTACCGGGGAGCTGTTTTTT
cdr3_aa: CASSLRQGGSTGELFF

v_call: TRBV7-9
j_call: TRBJ2-2
d_call: .
clone_size: .
cdr3_nt: TGTGCCAGCAGCCTAAGGACAGGAGGGGCCGGGGAGCTGTTTTTT
cdr3_aa: CASSLRTGGAGELFF

v_call: TRBV5-5
j_call: TRBJ1-2
d_call: .
clone_size: .
cdr3_nt: TGTGCCAGCAGCGAGGCCGACTATGGCTACACCTTC
cdr3_aa: CASSEADYGYTF

v_call: TRBV18
j_call: TRBJ1-1
d_call: TRBD1
clone_size: .
cdr3_nt: TGTGCCAGCTCACCGGGACAGACGAACACTGAAGCTTTCTTT
cdr3_aa: CASSPGQTNTEAFF

v_call: TRBV19
j_call: TRBJ1-2
d_call: TRBD1
clone_size: .
cdr3_nt: TGTGCCAGTAAGCGGGACAGGGAAAGTGGCTACACCTTC
cdr3_aa: CASKRDRESGYTF

v_call: TRBV9
j_call: TRBJ2-3
d_call: .
clone_size: .
cdr3_nt: TGTGCCAGCAGCGTAGGGGGCGGGGTCAGCACAGATACGCAGTATTTT
cdr3_aa: CASSVGGGVSTDTQYF

v_call: TRBV11-1
j_call: TRBJ1-5
d_call: .
clone_size: .
cdr3_nt: TGTGCCAGCAGCCTTGGACAGCCGAATCAGCCCCAGCATTTT
cdr3_aa: CASSLGQPNQPQHF

v_call: TRBV7-2
j_call: TRBJ1-6
d_call: .
clone_size: .
cdr3_nt: TGTGCCAGCAGCCCCTTTGGGAAGGACAATCGGTACTATAATTCACCCCTCCACTTT
cdr3_aa: CASSPFGKDNRYYNSPLHF

v_call: TRBV5-6
j_call: TRBJ2-1
d_call: TRBD2
clone_size: .
cdr3_nt: TGTGCCAGCAGCTTGGGCTTTGCGACTAGCGGAAAATACAATGAGCAGTTCTTC
cdr3_aa: CASSLGFATSGKYNEQFF

v_call: TRBV6-2/TRBV6-3
j_call: TRBJ2-2
d_call: .
clone_size: .
cdr3_nt: TGTGCCAGCAGTTATCCCGGGGCCGGGGAGCTGTTTTTT
cdr3_aa: CASSYPGAGELFF

v_call: TRBV5-1
j_call: TRBJ1-3
d_call: .
clone_size: .
cdr3_nt: TGCGCCAGCAGCCCCGGACACGGAAACACCATATATTTT
cdr3_aa: CASSPGHGNTIYF

v_call: TRBV5-6
j_call: TRBJ2-2
d_call: TRBD1
clone_size: once
cdr3_nt: TGTGCCAGCAGCCCCCTGGGGGACAGGGACACCGGGGAGCTGTTTTTT
cdr3_aa: CASSPLGDRDTGELFF

v_call: TRBV2
j_call: TRBJ2-2
d_call: .
clone_size: once
cdr3_nt: TGTGCCAGCAGTGTTGATGGGAGAGGGACCGGGGAGCTGTTTTTT
cdr3_aa: CASSVDGRGTGELFF

v_call: TRBV6-6
j_call: TRBJ1-4
d_call: .
clone_size: .
cdr3_nt: TGTGCCAGCAGTTACTCGATTCTGGGAGGGGAAAAACTGTTTTTT
cdr3_aa: CASSYSILGGEKLFF

v_call: TRBV6-6
j_call: TRBJ1-1
d_call: .
clone_size: .
cdr3_nt: TGTGCCAGCAGTCAGCGGCCAGAAGACGGCCCCTGGGGCACTGAAGCTTTCTTT
cdr3_aa: CASSQRPEDGPWGTEAFF

v_call: TRBV4-3
j_call: TRBJ1-3
d_call: .
clone_size: .
cdr3_nt: TGCGCCAGCAGCCAAGATTTCCTTACAGGGAGGGGTGGAAACACCATATATTTT
cdr3_aa: CASSQDFLTGRGGNTIYF

v_call: TRBV19
j_call: TRBJ2-1
d_call: TRBD1
clone_size: .
cdr3_nt: TGTGCCACCTGGGACAGGGGGGACAATGAGCAGTTCTTC
cdr3_aa: CATWDRGDNEQFF

v_call: TRBV30
j_call: TRBJ1-1
d_call: .
clone_size: .
cdr3_nt: TGTGCCTGGAGTGTACTGGGCAGGCCGAACACTGAAGCTTTCTTT
cdr3_aa: CAWSVLGRPNTEAFF

v_call: TRBV27
j_call: TRBJ1-2
d_call: .
clone_size: .
cdr3_nt: TGTGCCAGCAGTTCCCCCGGGGGTGCTAACTATGGCTACACCTTC
cdr3_aa: CASSSPGGANYGYTF

v_call: TRBV6-5
j_call: TRBJ1-1
d_call: .
clone_size: .
cdr3_nt: TGTGCCAGCAGCATTCCGGGAGGGACTGAAGCTTTCTTT
cdr3_aa: CASSIPGGTEAFF

v_call: TRBV6-5
j_call: TRBJ1-5
d_call: .
clone_size: .
cdr3_nt: TGTGCCAGCAGTACCTGGGAGGCTCAGCCCCAGCATTTT
cdr3_aa: CASSTWEAQPQHF

v_call: TRBV6-1
j_call: TRBJ2-7
d_call: .
clone_size: .
cdr3_nt: TGTGCCAGCAGTGAACAGGGGTTCTACGAGCAGTACTTC
cdr3_aa: CASSEQGFYEQYF

v_call: TRBV29-1
j_call: TRBJ2-5
d_call: .
clone_size: .
cdr3_nt: TGCAGCGTTGAAGACAGAGAGACCCAGTACTTC
cdr3_aa: CSVEDRETQYF

v_call: TRBV19
j_call: TRBJ1-3
d_call: .
clone_size: .
cdr3_nt: TGTGCCAGTAGTATGTTCCAGGGGATTGGAAACACCATATATTTT
cdr3_aa: CASSMFQGIGNTIYF

v_call: TRBV20-1
j_call: TRBJ1-2
d_call: .
clone_size: .
cdr3_nt: TGCAGTGTCCGGGATCCCTATGGCTACACCTTC
cdr3_aa: CSVRDPYGYTF

v_call: TRBV19
j_call: TRBJ1-4
d_call: TRBD1
clone_size: .
cdr3_nt: TGTGCCAGTAAGGACAGGACAGGGGGCGCGTTCGGGATAAATGAAAAACTGTTTTTT
cdr3_aa: CASKDRTGGAFGINEKLFF